This paragraph covers one T cell receptor beta chain sequence. Germline lookup yields CDR1 SGHTA and CDR2 FQGNSA. The CDR3 is 11 amino acids. The record originates from a study of T-cell memory formation after mild COVID-19. Study-wide background: Clusters were largely donor specific.

TCRdb reanalysed the 5' RACE reads using MiXCR and keeps one entry per CDR3 protein. Here the sample spans just over 400,000 distinct CDR3 sequences, roughly a quarter being singletons. The receptor was derived from an adult woman who had mild COVID-19 (a few samples of this study predate the infection). Cell type and time point are not known. The chain couples TRBV7-2 to TRBJ1-1; D is possibly TRBD1 (5 bases). The source material was PBMCs or a T cell subset sorted from them (not recorded which). The CDR3 protein is CGGSRSTEAFF. CDR3 DNA: TGTGGGGGCAGCAGGTCCACTGAAGCTTTCTTT.